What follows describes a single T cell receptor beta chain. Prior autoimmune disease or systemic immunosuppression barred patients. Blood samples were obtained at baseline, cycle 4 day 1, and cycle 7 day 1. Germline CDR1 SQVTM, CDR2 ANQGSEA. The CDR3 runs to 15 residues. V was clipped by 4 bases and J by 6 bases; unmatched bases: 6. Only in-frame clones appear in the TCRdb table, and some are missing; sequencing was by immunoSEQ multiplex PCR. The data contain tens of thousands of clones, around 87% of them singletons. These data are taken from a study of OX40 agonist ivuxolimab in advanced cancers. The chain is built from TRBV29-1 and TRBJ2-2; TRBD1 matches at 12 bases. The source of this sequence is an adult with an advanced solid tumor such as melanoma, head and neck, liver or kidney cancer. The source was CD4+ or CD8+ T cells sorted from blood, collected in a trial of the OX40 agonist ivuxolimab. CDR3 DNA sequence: TGCAGCGTTGCACCCGGGACAGGGGGCCCCGGGGAGCTGTTTTTT. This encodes CSVAPGTGGPGELFF.